Given below is one T cell receptor (beta chain) in context. Its specificity is not known. The data were taken from a study of T cell responses to AZD1222 COVID-19 vaccine. Study-wide points: Donors were largely white British and mainly female; clonal diversity was possibly underestimated.

The assay was immunoSEQ multiplex PCR, and TCRdb's table has in-frame clones only and misses some. The sample includes more than 95,000 clones, about nine tenths of them seen just once. In germline, CDR1 is MDHEN, CDR2 SYDVKM. Germline trimming cut 1 base from V and 6 bases from J; bases unmatched to any gene: 6. This CDR3 region has 15 residues. J is TRBJ2-7 and V is TRBV28; 10 bases match TRBD1. The TCR sequence derives from an adult who received the MenACWY meningococcal vaccine as a control. Sample: peripheral blood, taken 28 days after the second dose of the MenACWY control vaccine. The CDR3 region is CASSLLGQGGLEQYF. The DNA of the CDR3 is TGTGCCAGCAGTTTATTAGGACAGGGGGGGCTCGAGCAGTACTTC.